A single sample gave rise to the 15 T cell receptor beta chains below, sequenced in a study of cytomegalovirus exposure and HLA in healthy donors. PCR used 60 Vbeta primers and 13 Jbeta primers. Using immunoSEQ multiplex PCR, the repertoire was profiled, and TCRdb retains in-frame clones only, with some absent. This sample's clone table lists 50,000 to 70,000 clones. Sequenced input: PBMCs. The receptors originated from a male donor in good health and CMV-seronegative.

V usage is TRBV6-5 and J usage is TRBJ2-7, with a tentative D call TRBD2 (5 bases). The V gene's germline CDR1 is MNHEY and CDR2 SVGAGI. There are 15 residues in the CDR3. Deletions cut 5 bases from V and 5 bases from J, with 19 bases between. For the CDR3, the DNA is TGTGCCAGCAGTCCCCCACGCGGAGGTCGCCACGAGCAGTACTTC. Its translation is CASSPPRGGRHEQYF.

In the case of this clone: Within the sample, other DNA sequences also encode this same CDR3. The J gene is TRBJ2-7, the V gene TRBV28; D gene unclear. Germline lookup yields CDR1 MDHEN and CDR2 SYDVKM. CDR3 length: 10 residues. V was clipped by 8 bases and J by 6 bases, with 8 bases between them. DNA of the CDR3: TGTGCCAGCCGTCGGGTCGAGCAGTACTTC. Its translation is CASRRVEQYF.

The chain uses TRBV5-6 and TRBJ1-2, with 9 bases lining up with TRBD1. Germline V gene sequence: CDR1 SGHDT, CDR2 YYEEEE. CDR3 length equals 14 residues. V gave up 4 bases and J gave up 3 bases; unmatched junction bases: 4. In DNA, the CDR3 is TGTGCCAGCAGCAAGGACAGGGGTGACTATGGCTACACCTTC. It yields the protein CASSKDRGDYGYTF. Using reference TRBV5-6 and TRBJ1-2 for the parts outside the CDR3, the full variable domain is DAGVTQSPTHLIKTRGQQVTLRCSPKSGHDTVSWYQQALGQGPQFIFQYYEEEERQRGNFPDRFSGHQFPNYSSELNVNALLLGDSALYLCASSKDRGDYGYTFGSGTRLTVV.

The V call is TRBV25-1, the J call TRBJ2-3; maybe TRBD1 (5 bases). CDR1 and CDR2 (germline): MGHDK, SYGVNS. Trimming pared 0 bases from V and 2 bases from J, leaving 9 bases between. The CDR3 runs to 15 residues. The chain's CDR3 is CASSEYLGPTDTQYF. CDR3 nucleotide sequence: TGTGCCAGCAGTGAATATTTGGGGCCCACAGATACGCAGTATTTT. The entire variable domain, with the rest obtained from reference TRBV25-1 and TRBJ2-3, is as follows: EADIYQTPRYLVIGTGKKITLECSQTMGHDKMYWYQQDPGMELHLIHYSYGVNSTEKGDLSSESTVSRIRTEHFPLTLESARPSHTSQYLCASSEYLGPTDTQYFGPGTRLTVL.

The rearrangement joins TRBV7-9 to TRBJ1-1; D call uncertain. CDR3 length: 13 amino acids. Germline CDR1 SEHNR, CDR2 FQNEAQ (reference sequence). Trimming removed 6 bases at V and 1 base at J, with 9 bases between. CDR3: CASSREANTEAFF. The CDR3, as DNA: TGTGCCAGCAGTCGTGAGGCGAACACTGAAGCTTTCTTT.

The chain carries TRBV25-1 and TRBJ2-1, with D maybe TRBD2 (7 bases). Germline CDR1 and CDR2: MGHDK and SYGVNS. The CDR3 length is 12 residues. V lost 6 bases to trimming and J lost 10 bases, with 13 bases between them. CDR3 bases: TGTGCCAGCAGCCCGGAGGGGGGGGAGCAGTTCTTC. Its translation is CASSPEGGEQFF. Looking up the rest from reference TRBV25-1 and TRBJ2-1 gives the full variable domain: EADIYQTPRYLVIGTGKKITLECSQTMGHDKMYWYQQDPGMELHLIHYSYGVNSTEKGDLSSESTVSRIRTEHFPLTLESARPSHTSQYLCASSPEGGEQFFGPGTRLTVL.

J is TRBJ2-7 and V is TRBV28, with 10 bases aligning to TRBD1. The CDR3 has 16 residues. V dropped 3 bases and J dropped 2; count of bases not matched to a gene: 7. Germline V gene sequence: CDR1 MDHEN, CDR2 SYDVKM. In DNA, the CDR3 is TGTGCCAGCAGTTTCCCCAGGACAGGGGGGGCCTACGAGCAGTACTTC. Translated, it gives CASSFPRTGGAYEQYF.

The V call is TRBV30, the J call TRBJ2-5, with TRBD1 as a possible D gene (6 bases). The germline CDR1 and CDR2 sequences are GTSNPN and SVGIG (reference sequence). Trimming removed 2 bases at V and 3 bases at J, with 7 bases between. This CDR3 contains 12 residues. CDR3 coding DNA: TGTGCCTGGAGTCGGACAGAAGAGACCCAGTACTTC. It translates to CAWSRTEETQYF.

The chain couples TRBV6-4 to TRBJ2-2; possible D gene TRBD2, 6 bases. Trimming left V 5 bases short and J 3 bases short, with 10 bases between. Germline CDR1 and CDR2: MRHNA and SNTAGT. CDR3 length: 14 amino acids. The CDR3 spells CASSPLADTGELFF. For the CDR3, the DNA is TGTGCCAGCAGTCCCTTAGCGGACACCGGGGAGCTGTTTTTT.

The chain joins TRBV9 to TRBJ2-1; 10 bases agree with TRBD2. V gave up 2 bases and J gave up 8 bases; unmatched junction bases: 4. This CDR3 comprises 14 residues. Germline V gene data show CDR1 as SGDLS and CDR2 as YYNGEE. The DNA of the CDR3 is TGTGCCAGCAGCGTTTCCGGGACTAGCGATGAGCAGTTCTTC. Residues: CASSVSGTSDEQFF.

This chain links TRBV6-1 with TRBJ2-7, with 8 nucleotides matching TRBD2. The CDR3 length is 15 residues. CDR1 is MNHNS, CDR2 SASEGT, per germline. Unmatched junction bases numbered 7, after V lost 6 bases and J lost 0 bases. CDR3 residues: CASSPSGGSSYEQYF. The CDR3 DNA reads as TGTGCCAGCAGCCCCAGCGGGGGTAGCTCCTACGAGCAGTACTTC.

This rearrangement joins TRBV5-1 to TRBJ2-7, with 10 positions matching TRBD1. There are 16 residues in the CDR3. Looked up from germline, CDR1 is SGHRS and CDR2 is YFSETQ. The ends lost 0 bases at V and 5 bases at J; junction bases unmatched: 8. CDR3 residues: CASSLEPGQGRNEQYF. DNA for the CDR3: TGCGCCAGCAGCTTGGAGCCGGGACAGGGGAGGAACGAGCAGTACTTC.

The rearrangement uses TRBV6-5 and TRBJ1-5, with D possibly matching TRBD1 (6 bases). The V end was cut by 5 bases, the J end by 0 bases, with 11 bases between. Germline lookup yields CDR1 MNHEY and CDR2 SVGAGI. The CDR3 totals 15 residues. DNA for the CDR3: TGTGCCAGCAGTCCCCAGGGGCTTAGCAATCAGCCCCAGCATTTT. It translates to CASSPQGLSNQPQHF.

The chain is built from TRBV11-3 and TRBJ2-1; D is perhaps TRBD2 (6 bases). This CDR3 has 12 amino acids. From germline, CDR1 is SGHNT and CDR2 YENEEA. The V and J ends lost 8 bases and 8 bases respectively, with 13 bases between them. The CDR3 region is CASWGERDEQFF. The CDR3 coding sequence is TGTGCCAGCTGGGGGGAGCGGGATGAGCAGTTCTTC. The entire variable domain, with the rest obtained from reference TRBV11-3 and TRBJ2-1, is as follows: EAGVVQSPRYKIIEKKQPVAFWCNPISGHNTLYWYLQNLGQGPELLIRYENEEAVDDSQLPKDRFSAERLKGVDSTLKIQPAELGDSAVYLCASWGERDEQFFGPGTRLTVL.

The rearrangement uses TRBV28 and TRBJ2-7; 9 bases map to TRBD1. The CDR3 length is 13 residues. V was clipped by 5 bases and J by 4 bases; unmatched bases: 3. In germline, CDR1 is MDHEN, CDR2 SYDVKM. Here the CDR3 reads CASSIQGAYEQYF. In DNA form, the CDR3 reads TGTGCCAGCAGTATACAGGGGGCGTACGAGCAGTACTTC. The full variable domain, its missing parts supplied by reference TRBV28 and TRBJ2-7, is DVKVTQSSRYLVKRTGEKVFLECVQDMDHENMFWYRQDPGLGLRLIYFSYDVKMKEKGDIPEGYSVSREKKERFSLILESASTNQTSMYLCASSIQGAYEQYFGPGTRLTVT.